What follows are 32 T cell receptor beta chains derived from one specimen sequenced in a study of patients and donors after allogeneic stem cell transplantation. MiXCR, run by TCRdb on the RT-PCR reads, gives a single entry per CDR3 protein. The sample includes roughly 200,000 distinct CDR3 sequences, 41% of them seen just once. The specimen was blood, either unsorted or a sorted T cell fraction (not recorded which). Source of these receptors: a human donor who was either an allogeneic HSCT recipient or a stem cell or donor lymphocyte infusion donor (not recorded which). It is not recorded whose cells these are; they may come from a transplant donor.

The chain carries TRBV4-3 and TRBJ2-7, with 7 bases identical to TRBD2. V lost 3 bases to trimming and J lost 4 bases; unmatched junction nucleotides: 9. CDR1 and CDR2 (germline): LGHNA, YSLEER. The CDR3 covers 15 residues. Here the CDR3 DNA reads TGCGCCAGCAGCCACTCGACTAGCAGGCAGTACGAGCAGTACTTC. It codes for CASSHSTSRQYEQYF.

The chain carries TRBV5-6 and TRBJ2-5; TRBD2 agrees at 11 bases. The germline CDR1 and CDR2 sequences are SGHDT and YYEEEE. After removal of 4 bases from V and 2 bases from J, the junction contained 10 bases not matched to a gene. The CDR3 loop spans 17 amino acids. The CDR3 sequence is CASSPLGLAENQETQYF. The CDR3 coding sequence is TGTGCCAGCAGCCCTCTGGGACTAGCGGAAAATCAAGAGACCCAGTACTTC.

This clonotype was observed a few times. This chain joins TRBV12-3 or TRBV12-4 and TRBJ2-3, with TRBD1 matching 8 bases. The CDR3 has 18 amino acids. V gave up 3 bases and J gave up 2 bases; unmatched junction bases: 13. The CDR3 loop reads CASSLRAGGDSFTDTQYF. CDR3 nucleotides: TGTGCCAGCAGTTTGAGGGCAGGGGGCGATTCTTTCACAGATACGCAGTATTTT.

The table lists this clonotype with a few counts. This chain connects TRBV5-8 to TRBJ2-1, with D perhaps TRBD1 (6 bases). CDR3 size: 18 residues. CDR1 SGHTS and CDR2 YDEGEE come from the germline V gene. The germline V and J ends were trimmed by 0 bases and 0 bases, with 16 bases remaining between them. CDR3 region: CASSLEGHHSSSYNEQFF. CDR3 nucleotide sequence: TGTGCCAGCAGCTTGGAGGGACACCACTCGAGCTCCTACAATGAGCAGTTCTTC. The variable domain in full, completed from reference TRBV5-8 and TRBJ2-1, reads EAGVTQSPTHLIKTRGQQATLRCSPISGHTSVYWYQQALGLGLQFLLWYDEGEERNRGNFPPRFSGRQFPNYSSELNVNALELEDSALYLCASSLEGHHSSSYNEQFFGPGTRLTVL.

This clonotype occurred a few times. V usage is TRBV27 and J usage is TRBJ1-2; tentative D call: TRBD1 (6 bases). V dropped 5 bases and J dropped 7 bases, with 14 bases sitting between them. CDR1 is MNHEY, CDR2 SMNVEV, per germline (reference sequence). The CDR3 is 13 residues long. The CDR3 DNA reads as TGTGCCAGCAGTACCATACAGGGATCTGGCTACACCTTC. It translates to CASSTIQGSGYTF.

CDR3 DNA: TGTGCCAGCAGCGTAGAGGGAGCCGGATTCTCTGGAAACACCATATATTTT. Protein: CASSVEGAGFSGNTIYF. The rearrangement uses TRBV9 and TRBJ1-3; no reliable D call. Germline-derived CDR1 and CDR2 are SGDLS and YYNGEE. The CDR3 contains 17 residues. With 0 bases removed from V and 0 bases from J, the gap between germline ends came to 13 bases.

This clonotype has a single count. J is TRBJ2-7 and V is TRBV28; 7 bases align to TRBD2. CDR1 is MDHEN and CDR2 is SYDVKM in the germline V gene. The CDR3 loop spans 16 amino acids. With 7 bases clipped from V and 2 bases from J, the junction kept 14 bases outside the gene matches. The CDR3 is CASTHGPGGRTYEQYF. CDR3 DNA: TGTGCCAGCACTCACGGGCCGGGAGGAAGGACCTACGAGCAGTACTTC. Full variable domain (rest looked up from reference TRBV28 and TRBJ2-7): DVKVTQSSRYLVKRTGEKVFLECVQDMDHENMFWYRQDPGLGLRLIYFSYDVKMKEKGDIPEGYSVSREKKERFSLILESASTNQTSMYLCASTHGPGGRTYEQYFGPGTRLTVT.

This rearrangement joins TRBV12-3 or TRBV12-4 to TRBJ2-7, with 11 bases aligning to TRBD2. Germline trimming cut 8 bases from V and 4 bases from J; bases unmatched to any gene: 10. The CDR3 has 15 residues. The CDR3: CASRPSGTSGYEQYF. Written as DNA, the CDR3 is TGTGCCAGCCGCCCCTCCGGGACTAGCGGTTACGAGCAGTACTTC.

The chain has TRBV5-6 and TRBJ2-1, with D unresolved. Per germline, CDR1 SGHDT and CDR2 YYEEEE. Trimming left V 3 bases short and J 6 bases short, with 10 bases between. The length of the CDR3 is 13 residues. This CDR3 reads CASSYAGPNEQFF. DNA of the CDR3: TGTGCCAGCAGCTACGCAGGTCCCAATGAGCAGTTCTTC. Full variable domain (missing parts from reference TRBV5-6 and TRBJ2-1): DAGVTQSPTHLIKTRGQQVTLRCSPKSGHDTVSWYQQALGQGPQFIFQYYEEEERQRGNFPDRFSGHQFPNYSSELNVNALLLGDSALYLCASSYAGPNEQFFGPGTRLTVL.

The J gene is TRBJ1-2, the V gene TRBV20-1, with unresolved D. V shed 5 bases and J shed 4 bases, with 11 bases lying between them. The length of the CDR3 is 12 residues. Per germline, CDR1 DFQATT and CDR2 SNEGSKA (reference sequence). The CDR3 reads CSAFEFAYGYTF. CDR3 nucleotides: TGCAGTGCTTTTGAGTTCGCCTATGGCTACACCTTC.

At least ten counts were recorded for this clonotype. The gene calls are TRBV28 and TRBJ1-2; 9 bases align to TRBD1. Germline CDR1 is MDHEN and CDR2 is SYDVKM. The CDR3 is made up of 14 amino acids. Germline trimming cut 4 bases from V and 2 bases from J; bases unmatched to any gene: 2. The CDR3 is CASSSGTGNYGYTF. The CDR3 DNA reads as TGTGCCAGCAGTTCAGGGACAGGGAACTATGGCTACACCTTC.

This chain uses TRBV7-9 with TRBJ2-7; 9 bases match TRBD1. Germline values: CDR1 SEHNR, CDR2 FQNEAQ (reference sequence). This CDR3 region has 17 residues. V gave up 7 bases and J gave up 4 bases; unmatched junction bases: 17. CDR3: CASTRHLSGTGRYEQYF. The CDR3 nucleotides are TGTGCCAGCACCCGCCACCTTTCCGGGACAGGGAGGTACGAGCAGTACTTC.

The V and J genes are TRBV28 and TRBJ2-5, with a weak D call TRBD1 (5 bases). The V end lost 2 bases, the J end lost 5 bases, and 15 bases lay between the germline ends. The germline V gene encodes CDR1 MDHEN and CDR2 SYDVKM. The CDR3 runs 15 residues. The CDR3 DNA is TGTGCCAGCAGTTTAGGTTCCCAGGGAACCGAGACCCAGTACTTC. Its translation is CASSLGSQGTETQYF. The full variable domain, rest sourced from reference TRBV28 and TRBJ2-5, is DVKVTQSSRYLVKRTGEKVFLECVQDMDHENMFWYRQDPGLGLRLIYFSYDVKMKEKGDIPEGYSVSREKKERFSLILESASTNQTSMYLCASSLGSQGTETQYFGPGTRLLVL.

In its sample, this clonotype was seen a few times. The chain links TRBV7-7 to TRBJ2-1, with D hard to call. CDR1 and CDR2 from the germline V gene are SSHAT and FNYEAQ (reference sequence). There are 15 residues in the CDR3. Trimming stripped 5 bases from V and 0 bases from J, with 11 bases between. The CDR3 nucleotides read TGTGCCAGCAGCGTCCGCCCGGACTCCTACAATGAGCAGTTCTTC. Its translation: CASSVRPDSYNEQFF.

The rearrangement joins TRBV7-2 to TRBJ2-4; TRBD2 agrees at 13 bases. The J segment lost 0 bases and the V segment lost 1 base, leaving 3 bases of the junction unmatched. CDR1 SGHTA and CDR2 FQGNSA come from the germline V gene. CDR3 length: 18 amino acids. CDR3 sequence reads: CASSLGLAGGLAKNIQYF. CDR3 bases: TGTGCCAGCAGCTTAGGACTAGCGGGAGGTTTAGCCAAAAACATTCAGTACTTC.

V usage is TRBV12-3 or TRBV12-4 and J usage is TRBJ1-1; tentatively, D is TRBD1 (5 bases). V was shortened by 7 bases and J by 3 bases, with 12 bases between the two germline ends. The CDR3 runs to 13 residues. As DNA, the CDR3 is TGTGCCAGCATCAAAGGGGAGGACACTGAAGCTTTCTTT. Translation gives CASIKGEDTEAFF.

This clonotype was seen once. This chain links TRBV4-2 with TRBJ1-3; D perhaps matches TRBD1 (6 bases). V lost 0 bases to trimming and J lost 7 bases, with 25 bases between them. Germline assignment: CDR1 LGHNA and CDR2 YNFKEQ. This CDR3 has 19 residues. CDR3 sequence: CASSQDGGTSISFRNTIYF. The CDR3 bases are TGTGCCAGCAGCCAAGACGGGGGGACAAGTATTTCCTTTAGGAACACCATATATTTT.

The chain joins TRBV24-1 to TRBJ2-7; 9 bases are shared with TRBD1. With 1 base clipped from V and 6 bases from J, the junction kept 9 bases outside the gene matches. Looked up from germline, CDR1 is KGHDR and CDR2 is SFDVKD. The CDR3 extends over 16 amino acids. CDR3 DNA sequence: TGTGCCACCAGTGATTTCCCTCGGACAGGGGATCCCGAGCAGTACTTC. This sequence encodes CATSDFPRTGDPEQYF.

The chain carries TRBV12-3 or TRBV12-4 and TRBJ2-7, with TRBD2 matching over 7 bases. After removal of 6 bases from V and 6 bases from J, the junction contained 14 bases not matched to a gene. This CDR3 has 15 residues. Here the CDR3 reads CASRLSSGLRTEQYF. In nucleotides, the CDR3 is TGTGCCAGCAGGTTGAGTTCGGGACTACGAACCGAGCAGTACTTC.

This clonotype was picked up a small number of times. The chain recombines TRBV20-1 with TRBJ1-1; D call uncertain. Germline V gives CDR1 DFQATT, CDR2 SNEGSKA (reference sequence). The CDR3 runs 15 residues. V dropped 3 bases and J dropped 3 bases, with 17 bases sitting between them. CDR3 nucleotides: TGCAGTGCTAGTGACCTAGTGTGGAATCACACTGAAGCTTTCTTT. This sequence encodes CSASDLVWNHTEAFF.

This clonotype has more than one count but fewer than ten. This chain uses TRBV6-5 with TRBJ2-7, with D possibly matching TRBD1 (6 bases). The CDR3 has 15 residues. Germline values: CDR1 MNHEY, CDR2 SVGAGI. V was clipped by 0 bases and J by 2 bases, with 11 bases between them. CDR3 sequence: CASSYSWTATYEQYF. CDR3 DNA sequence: TGTGCCAGCAGTTACTCCTGGACAGCGACCTACGAGCAGTACTTC.

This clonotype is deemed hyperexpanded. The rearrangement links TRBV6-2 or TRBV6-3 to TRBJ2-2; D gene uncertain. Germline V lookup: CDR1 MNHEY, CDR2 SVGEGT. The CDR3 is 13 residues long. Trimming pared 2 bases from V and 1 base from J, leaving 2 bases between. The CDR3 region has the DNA TGTGCCAGCAGTTACCAGAACACCGGGGAGCTGTTTTTT. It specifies CASSYQNTGELFF.

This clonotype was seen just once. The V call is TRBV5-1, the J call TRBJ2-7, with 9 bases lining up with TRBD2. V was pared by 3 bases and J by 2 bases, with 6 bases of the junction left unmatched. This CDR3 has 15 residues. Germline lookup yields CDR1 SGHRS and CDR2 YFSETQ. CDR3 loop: CASSSNAGGTYEQYF. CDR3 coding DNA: TGCGCCAGCAGCTCTAATGCGGGAGGGACCTACGAGCAGTACTTC.

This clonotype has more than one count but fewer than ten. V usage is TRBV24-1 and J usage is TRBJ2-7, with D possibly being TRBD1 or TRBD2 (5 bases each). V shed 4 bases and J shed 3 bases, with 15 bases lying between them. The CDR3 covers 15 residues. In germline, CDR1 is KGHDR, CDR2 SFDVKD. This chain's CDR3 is CATSDPPGRNYEQYF. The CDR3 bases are TGTGCCACCAGTGACCCTCCGGGACGTAACTACGAGCAGTACTTC.

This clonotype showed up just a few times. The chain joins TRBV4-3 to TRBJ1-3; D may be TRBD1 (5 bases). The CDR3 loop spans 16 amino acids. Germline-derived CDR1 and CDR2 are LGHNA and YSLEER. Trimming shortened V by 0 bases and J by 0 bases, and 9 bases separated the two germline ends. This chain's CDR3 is CASSQEPGGSGNTIYF. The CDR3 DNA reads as TGCGCCAGCAGCCAAGAACCGGGGGGCTCTGGAAACACCATATATTTT.

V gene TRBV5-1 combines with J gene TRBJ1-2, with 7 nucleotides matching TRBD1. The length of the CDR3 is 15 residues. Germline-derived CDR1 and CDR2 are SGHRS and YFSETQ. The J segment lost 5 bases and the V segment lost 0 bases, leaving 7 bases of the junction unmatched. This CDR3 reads CASSLGQGGRYGYTF. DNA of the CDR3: TGCGCCAGCAGCTTGGGACAGGGCGGCCGGTATGGCTACACCTTC. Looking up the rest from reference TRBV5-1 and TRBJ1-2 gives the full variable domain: KAGVTQTPRYLIKTRGQQVTLSCSPISGHRSVSWYQQTPGQGLQFLFEYFSETQRNKGNFPGRFSGRQFSNSRSEMNVSTLELGDSALYLCASSLGQGGRYGYTFGSGTRLTVV.

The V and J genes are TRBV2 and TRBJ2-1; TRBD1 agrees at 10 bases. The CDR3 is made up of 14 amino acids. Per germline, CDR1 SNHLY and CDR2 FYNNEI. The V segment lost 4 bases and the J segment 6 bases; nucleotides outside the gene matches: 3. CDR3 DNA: TGTGCCAGCAGTGTATGGACAGGGGGCAATGAGCAGTTCTTC. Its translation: CASSVWTGGNEQFF.

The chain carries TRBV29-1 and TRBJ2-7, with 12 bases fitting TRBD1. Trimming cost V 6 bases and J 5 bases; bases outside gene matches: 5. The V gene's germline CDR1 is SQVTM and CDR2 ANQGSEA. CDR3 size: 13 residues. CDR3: CSVDGTGGDEQYF. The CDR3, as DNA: TGCAGCGTCGACGGGACAGGGGGCGACGAGCAGTACTTC.

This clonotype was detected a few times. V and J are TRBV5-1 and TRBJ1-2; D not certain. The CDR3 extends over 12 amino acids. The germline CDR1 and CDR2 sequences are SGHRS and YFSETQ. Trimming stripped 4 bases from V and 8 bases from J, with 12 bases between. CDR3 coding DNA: TGCGCCAGCAGCCCGGGTCGGCGGGGCTACACCTTC. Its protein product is CASSPGRRGYTF.

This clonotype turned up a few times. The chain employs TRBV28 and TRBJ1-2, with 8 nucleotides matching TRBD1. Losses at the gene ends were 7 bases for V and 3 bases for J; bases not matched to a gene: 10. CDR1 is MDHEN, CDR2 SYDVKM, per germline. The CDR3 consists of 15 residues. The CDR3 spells CASTPGRGRDYGYTF. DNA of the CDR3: TGTGCCAGCACCCCGGGCAGGGGGCGCGACTATGGCTACACCTTC.

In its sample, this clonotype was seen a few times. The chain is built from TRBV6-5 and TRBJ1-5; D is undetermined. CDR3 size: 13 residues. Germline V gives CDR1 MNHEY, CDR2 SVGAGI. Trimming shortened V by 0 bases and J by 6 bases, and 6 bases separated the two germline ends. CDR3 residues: CASSYSNRQPQHF. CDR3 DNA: TGTGCCAGCAGTTACTCGAATCGTCAGCCCCAGCATTTT.

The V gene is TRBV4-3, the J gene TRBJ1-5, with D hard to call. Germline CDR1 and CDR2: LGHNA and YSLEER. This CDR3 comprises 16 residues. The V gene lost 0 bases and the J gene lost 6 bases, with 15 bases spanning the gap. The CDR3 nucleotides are TGCGCCAGCAGCCAAGATCATGGCCACACGGGTCAGCCCCAGCATTTT. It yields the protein CASSQDHGHTGQPQHF.